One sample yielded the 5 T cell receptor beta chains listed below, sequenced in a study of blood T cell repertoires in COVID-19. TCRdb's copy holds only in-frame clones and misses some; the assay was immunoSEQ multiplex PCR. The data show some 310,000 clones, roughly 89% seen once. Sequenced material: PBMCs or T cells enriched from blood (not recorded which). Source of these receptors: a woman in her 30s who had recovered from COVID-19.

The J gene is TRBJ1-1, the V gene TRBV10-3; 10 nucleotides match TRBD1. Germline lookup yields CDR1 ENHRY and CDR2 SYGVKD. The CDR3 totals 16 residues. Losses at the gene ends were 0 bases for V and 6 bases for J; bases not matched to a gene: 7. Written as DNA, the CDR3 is TGTGCCATCAGTGAGTCGGGACAGGGGATGAGCGCTGAAGCTTTCTTT. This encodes CAISESGQGMSAEAFF.

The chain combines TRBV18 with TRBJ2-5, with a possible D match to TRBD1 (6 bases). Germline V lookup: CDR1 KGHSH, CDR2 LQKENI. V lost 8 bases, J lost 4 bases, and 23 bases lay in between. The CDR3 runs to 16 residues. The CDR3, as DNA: TGTGCCAGCACCCAACCTTCGGACAGAGTAAGAGAGACCCAGTACTTC. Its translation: CASTQPSDRVRETQYF.

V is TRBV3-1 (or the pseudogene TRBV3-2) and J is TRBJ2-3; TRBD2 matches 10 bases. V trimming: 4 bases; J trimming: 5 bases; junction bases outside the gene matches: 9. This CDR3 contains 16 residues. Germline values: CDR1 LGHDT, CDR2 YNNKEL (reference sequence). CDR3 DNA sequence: TGTGCCAGCAGCCGAGAGACTAGCGGGTTTGGAGATACGCAGTATTTT. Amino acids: CASSRETSGFGDTQYF.

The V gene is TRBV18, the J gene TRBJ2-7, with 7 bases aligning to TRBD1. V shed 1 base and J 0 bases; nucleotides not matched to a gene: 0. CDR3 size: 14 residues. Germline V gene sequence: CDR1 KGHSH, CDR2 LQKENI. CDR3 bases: TGTGCCAGCTCACCACGGGACAGCTCCTACGAGCAGTACTTC. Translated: CASSPRDSSYEQYF.

In DNA form, the CDR3 reads TGTGCCAGCAGTTTAAGCGGGGTACGGGGCAATCAGCCCCAGCATTTT. Residues: CASSLSGVRGNQPQHF. The chain couples TRBV27 to TRBJ1-5; D unclear. The CDR3 runs to 16 residues. V was pared by 2 bases and J by 2 bases, with 13 bases between. Per the germline V gene, CDR1 is MNHEY and CDR2 is SMNVEV (reference sequence).